The 24 T cell receptor beta chains below all came from one sample that was sequenced in a study of T cell repertoires in cytomegalovirus infection. Each CDR3 protein gets one entry after TCRdb re-called the reads with MiXCR. The table has fewer than 850,000 distinct CDR3 sequences, about 29% seen once. Their target antigens are unknown. This material consisted of cultured CD8+ T cells from PBMCs, taken from culture after CMV antigen stimulation. Every receptor here comes from a human donor in good health (CMV status not recorded). Some clones in this sample may be carry-over from other donors' samples.

V usage is TRBV2 and J usage is TRBJ1-5; 9 nucleotides agree with TRBD1. The CDR3 has 13 residues. With 11 bases clipped from V and 3 bases from J, the junction kept 5 bases outside the gene matches. The germline V gene has CDR1 SNHLY and CDR2 FYNNEI. The DNA for the CDR3 is TGTGCCGGAGGGACAGGGTACAATCAGCCCCAGCATTTT. It codes for CAGGTGYNQPQHF. Variable domain in full (rest from reference TRBV2 and TRBJ1-5): EPEVTQTPSHQVTQMGQEVILRCVPISNHLYFYWYRQILGQKVEFLVSFYNNEISEKSEIFDDQFSVERPDGSNFTLKIRSTKLEDSAMYFCAGGTGYNQPQHFGDGTRLSIL.

The rearrangement links TRBV7-8 to TRBJ1-1, with D possibly being TRBD1 (5 bases). This CDR3 spans 17 amino acids. Germline CDR1 is SGHVS and CDR2 is FQNEAQ. Trimming shortened V by 3 bases and J by 4 bases, and 21 bases separated the two germline ends. The CDR3, as DNA: TGTGCCAGCAGCTTCGGGGTGGGGGGAGGGTGGATCACTGAAGCTTTCTTT. This codes for CASSFGVGGGWITEAFF.

This clonotype was detected only a few times. The J gene is TRBJ2-2, the V gene TRBV12-3 or TRBV12-4; D might be TRBD1 (6 bases). The CDR3 is 13 residues long. Trimming left V 5 bases short and J 4 bases short, with 8 bases between. The CDR3: CASSARGTGELFF. CDR3 bases: TGTGCCAGCAGTGCCAGGGGCACCGGGGAGCTGTTTTTT.

This chain links TRBV18 with TRBJ1-5; 9 bases fit TRBD1. The CDR3 spans 17 residues. Germline V CDR1 and CDR2: KGHSH, LQKENI. The J segment lost 3 bases and the V segment lost 3 bases, leaving 9 bases of the junction unmatched. The CDR3 loop reads CASSPTDRGATNQPQHF. Written as DNA, the CDR3 is TGTGCCAGCTCACCCACGGACAGGGGAGCTACCAATCAGCCCCAGCATTTT.

The genes are TRBV11-3 and TRBJ2-3; D not certain. The V end was cut by 3 bases, the J end by 3 bases, with 7 bases between. The CDR3 runs to 13 residues. CDR1 is SGHNT, CDR2 YENEEA, per germline. The CDR3 reads CASSFRPTDTQYF. The CDR3 DNA reads TGTGCCAGCAGCTTCCGGCCGACAGATACGCAGTATTTT.

The chain employs TRBV4-1 and TRBJ1-1, with TRBD1 as a possible D gene (6 bases). The germline CDR1 and CDR2 sequences are MGHRA and YSYEKL. Trimming removed 4 bases at V and 1 base at J, with 13 bases between. This CDR3 has 15 residues. The CDR3 DNA reads as TGCGCCAGCAGCCGGGATCAGGGGAGGAACACTGAAGCTTTCTTT. As protein: CASSRDQGRNTEAFF.

This clonotype appeared a few times. Sequence at one end of the junction differs from germline and may be a read error. In nucleotides, the CDR3 is TGTGCTAGCAGCTTATCGGCTAGCGCCACAGATACGCAGTATTTT. It encodes CASSLSASATDTQYF. J is TRBJ2-3 and V is TRBV7-7; D may be TRBD2 (6 bases). Germline loops: CDR1 SSHAT, CDR2 FNYEAQ (reference sequence). The CDR3 runs 15 residues.

This clonotype was picked up many times. The genes are TRBV7-9 and TRBJ1-5; no definite D call. The CDR3 consists of 15 residues. V was cut by 1 base and J by 0 bases, with 7 bases left in between. The germline gives CDR1 SEHNR, CDR2 FQNEAQ (reference sequence). CDR3 in DNA: TGTGCCAGCAGCTTAGGGGGTTATAGCAATCAGCCCCAGCATTTT. Translating gives CASSLGGYSNQPQHF.

V gene TRBV10-3 combines with J gene TRBJ1-2; perhaps TRBD1 as D (5 bases). V lost 0 bases and J lost 6, with 8 bases in between. CDR1 is ENHRY, CDR2 SYGVKD, per germline. The CDR3 covers 13 residues. The CDR3 nucleotides are TGTGCCATCAGTGAGTCAGGGGCCCATGGCTACACCTTC. Protein product: CAISESGAHGYTF.

The V and J genes are TRBV7-6 and TRBJ2-1; the D call may be TRBD1 or TRBD2 (5 bases each). CDR1 SGHVS and CDR2 FNYEAQ come from the germline V gene. V was trimmed by 1 base and J by 5 bases, leaving 12 bases between them. The CDR3 has 15 amino acids. Here the CDR3 reads CASSLDQVGDNEQFF. The DNA for the CDR3 is TGTGCCAGCAGCTTAGACCAAGTGGGGGACAATGAGCAGTTCTTC.

The rearrangement links TRBV12-3 or TRBV12-4 to TRBJ1-6, with 8 bases that match TRBD1. V shed 5 bases, J shed 10 bases, and the junction held 7 bases outside the gene matches. The CDR3 covers 14 residues. The CDR3 region has the DNA TGTGCCAGCAGTCGGACAGGGATCGAATCACCCCTCCACTTT. Amino acids: CASSRTGIESPLHF.

CDR3: CASSSQQAYNEQFF. The CDR3 DNA reads TGTGCCAGCAGCTCCCAACAGGCCTACAATGAGCAGTTCTTC. This chain links TRBV7-9 with TRBJ2-1; perhaps TRBD1 as D (5 bases). V was trimmed by 4 bases and J by 2 bases, leaving 9 bases between them. This CDR3 region has 14 residues. Per the germline V gene, CDR1 is SEHNR and CDR2 is FQNEAQ (reference sequence).

This clonotype was recorded a few times. The V call is TRBV7-9, the J call TRBJ2-7, with D perhaps TRBD1 (6 bases). CDR1 SEHNR and CDR2 FQNEAQ come from the germline V gene (reference sequence). The CDR3 covers 14 residues. Trimming pared 4 bases from V and 3 bases from J, leaving 13 bases between. The CDR3 sequence is CASSSNTGHYEQYV. CDR3 coding DNA: TGTGCCAGCAGCTCAAATACAGGGCACTACGAGCAGTACGTC.

The V call is TRBV27, the J call TRBJ2-2, with 12 bases fitting TRBD2. Germline V gene lookup returns CDR1 MNHEY and CDR2 SMNVEV (reference sequence). J was trimmed by 8 bases and V by 6 bases; bases with no gene match: 4. This CDR3 is built from 14 residues. CDR3 region: CASRTGTSGGELFF. The CDR3 nucleotides are TGTGCCAGCAGGACCGGGACTAGCGGGGGGGAGCTGTTTTTT.

Here the CDR3 DNA reads TGTGCCAGCAGTGAGGGGTGGGAGACCCAGTACTTC. As protein: CASSEGWETQYF. The chain is built from TRBV6-2 or TRBV6-3 and TRBJ2-5, with D perhaps matching TRBD1 or TRBD2 (5 bases each). The CDR3 is 12 amino acids. The germline V gene has CDR1 MNHEY and CDR2 SVGEGT. With 5 bases removed from V and 5 bases from J, the gap between germline ends came to 9 bases.

The chain links TRBV20-1 to TRBJ2-3; 8 nucleotides line up with TRBD2. Looked up from germline, CDR1 is DFQATT and CDR2 is SNEGSKA (reference sequence). This CDR3 region has 17 residues. V was clipped by 1 base and J by 4 bases; unmatched bases: 13. CDR3 nucleotides: TGCAGTGCTAGAGCCCGGTGGCGGGGGGCGATATCAGATACGCAGTATTTT. As protein: CSARARWRGAISDTQYF.

This clonotype was seen only a few times. V is TRBV19 and J is TRBJ1-5, with D tentatively TRBD1 (5 bases). Germline CDR1 and CDR2: LNHDA and SQIVND (reference sequence). The V and J ends lost 4 bases and 8 bases respectively, with 12 bases between them. The CDR3 is 13 amino acids. The CDR3 coding sequence is TGTGCCAGTAGTAGAGGGGCTAGGGAGCCCCAGCATTTT. Translating it yields CASSRGAREPQHF.

The chain couples TRBV5-1 to TRBJ2-1, with D unclear. Between the trimmed V and J ends, which lost 0 bases and 10 bases, there was a span of 11 bases. This CDR3 region has 13 residues. Germline V gives CDR1 SGHRS, CDR2 YFSETQ. CDR3 region: CASSLDAPREQFF. The CDR3 DNA follows: TGCGCCAGCAGCTTGGACGCCCCCAGGGAGCAGTTCTTC. The whole variable domain, remainder taken from reference TRBV5-1 and TRBJ2-1, is KAGVTQTPRYLIKTRGQQVTLSCSPISGHRSVSWYQQTPGQGLQFLFEYFSETQRNKGNFPGRFSGRQFSNSRSEMNVSTLELGDSALYLCASSLDAPREQFFGPGTRLTVL.

Ten or more counts support this clonotype. The rearrangement links TRBV4-1 to TRBJ1-2; 9 bases align to TRBD1. J gave up 3 bases and V 1 base, and 0 bases lay outside the gene matches. The CDR3 is 14 amino acids. Germline CDR1 MGHRA, CDR2 YSYEKL. The CDR3 region is CASSQGTGDYGYTF. CDR3 sequence (DNA): TGCGCCAGCAGCCAAGGGACAGGGGACTATGGCTACACCTTC.

The V gene is TRBV27, the J gene TRBJ2-2; a possible D gene is TRBD1 (5 bases). The CDR3 sequence is 14 residues long. Trimming stripped 7 bases from V and 5 bases from J, with 14 bases between. Germline-derived CDR1 and CDR2 are MNHEY and SMNVEV (reference sequence). CDR3 coding DNA: TGTGCCAGCACCTCCAACAGGAAGACCGGGGAGCTGTTTTTT. It specifies CASTSNRKTGELFF.

V usage is TRBV9 and J usage is TRBJ2-3, with D unclear. The germline V gene has CDR1 SGDLS and CDR2 YYNGEE. Between the trimmed V and J ends, which lost 0 bases and 5 bases, there was a span of 16 bases. CDR3 size: 16 residues. The CDR3 coding sequence is TGTGCCAGCAGCGTAGAGGGCGCCGCAAGGAGAGATACGCAGTATTTT. Its translation: CASSVEGAARRDTQYF.

This clonotype has just a few counts. J is TRBJ2-7 and V is TRBV27; possible D gene TRBD1, 5 bases. The CDR3 extends over 13 amino acids. The germline V gene encodes CDR1 MNHEY and CDR2 SMNVEV (reference sequence). V dropped 6 bases and J dropped 0 bases, with 9 bases sitting between them. CDR3 in amino acids: CASSDSSSYEQYF. CDR3 nucleotides: TGTGCCAGCAGCGACAGCAGCTCCTACGAGCAGTACTTC.

This chain joins TRBV7-6 and TRBJ1-2, with a possible D match to TRBD1 (5 bases). The CDR3 extends over 16 amino acids. Germline V lookup: CDR1 SGHVS, CDR2 FNYEAQ. V lost 2 bases to trimming and J lost 4 bases, with 17 bases between them. Written as DNA, the CDR3 is TGTGCCAGCAGCTTAAGCCGGGGCCCGGGAGGCTATGGCTACACCTTC. Its translation is CASSLSRGPGGYGYTF.

This clonotype appeared a few times. The rearrangement links TRBV7-9 to TRBJ2-1; tentatively, D is TRBD1 (5 bases). Germline lookup yields CDR1 SEHNR and CDR2 FQNEAQ (reference sequence). The CDR3 consists of 13 residues. V was trimmed by 8 bases and J by 2 bases, leaving 10 bases between them. In DNA form, the CDR3 reads TGTGCCAGCTTTTCGACAGCCTACAATGAGCAGTTCTTC. Translating gives CASFSTAYNEQFF.